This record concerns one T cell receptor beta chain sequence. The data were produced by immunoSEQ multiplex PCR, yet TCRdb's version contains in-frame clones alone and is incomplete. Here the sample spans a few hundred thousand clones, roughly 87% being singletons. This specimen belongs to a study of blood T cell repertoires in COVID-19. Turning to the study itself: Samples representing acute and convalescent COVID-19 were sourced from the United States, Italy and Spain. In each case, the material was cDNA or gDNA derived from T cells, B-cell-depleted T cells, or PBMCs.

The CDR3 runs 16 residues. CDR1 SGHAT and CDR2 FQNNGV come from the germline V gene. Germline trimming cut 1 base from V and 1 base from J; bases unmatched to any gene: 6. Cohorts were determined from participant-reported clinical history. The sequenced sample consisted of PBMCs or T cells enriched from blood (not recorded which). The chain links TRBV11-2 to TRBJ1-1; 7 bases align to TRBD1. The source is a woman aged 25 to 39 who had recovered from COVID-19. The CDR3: CASSLGGQIPNTEAFF. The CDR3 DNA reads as TGTGCCAGCAGCTTAGGGGGACAGATTCCGAACACTGAAGCTTTCTTT.